Shown below are 2 T cell receptor beta chains from a single sample sequenced in a study of T cells after yellow fever vaccination. MiXCR was run by TCRdb on the 5' RACE reads, yielding one entry per CDR3 protein. The sample holds about 260,000 distinct CDR3 sequences, around 4.9% seen once. This material consisted of CD4+ T cells sorted from PBMCs, taken on the day of the yellow fever booster vaccination. These receptor sequences come from a man between 18 and 35 years old who received the YFV17D yellow fever vaccine.

The chain employs TRBV5-1 and TRBJ2-3, with 12 bases lining up with TRBD2. Trimming cost V 1 base and J 1 base; bases outside gene matches: 10. Per the germline V gene, CDR1 is SGHRS and CDR2 is YFSETQ. The CDR3 contains 19 residues. Here the CDR3 DNA reads TGCGCCAGCAGCTTGTACGGGTTTCGGACTAGCGGGGGCACAGATACGCAGTATTTT. This codes for CASSLYGFRTSGGTDTQYF.

This clonotype has just a few counts. The gene calls are TRBV6-5 and TRBJ2-3; D is ambiguous. Germline V gene sequence: CDR1 MNHEY, CDR2 SVGAGI. The CDR3 has 13 amino acids. Trimming took off 2 bases at V and 3 bases at J, with 6 bases between the two ends. CDR3 DNA: TGTGCCAGCAGTTACAGGCGGACAGATACGCAGTATTTT. Translating gives CASSYRRTDTQYF.